This paragraph covers one T cell receptor (beta chain) sequence. Its antigen is undetermined. The source of the sample is a study of CD8+CD57+ T cells in acquired aplastic anemia. Study context: Quantities of DNA derived from sorted CD4+ and CD8+ cells averaged approximately 3 ug. Findings of the study overall: About 27 CD8+ CDR3 sequences were shared between patients and controls. For CD8+ Simpson's diversity, patients and controls showed no significant difference.

Sequenced patients had shown CD8+CD57+ cell expansion by flow cytometry. Diagnosis of severe acquired aplastic anemia applied to all patients. Trimming left V 6 bases short and J 4 bases short, with 18 bases between. Germline assignment: CDR1 LNHDA and CDR2 SQIVND (reference sequence). The CDR3 has 15 amino acids. Genomic DNA, the template, was used for profiling of the TCR beta VDJ and CDR3. In TCRdb, the reads were re-called with MiXCR into one record per CDR3 protein. In the table there are around 250,000 distinct CDR3 sequences, 82% of which are singletons. This sequence originates from a human donor with aplastic anemia. The specimen was sorted CD4+, CD8+, or CD8+CD57+ T cells (not recorded which) from PBMCs. The chain recombines TRBV19 with TRBJ1-2; the D gene is possibly TRBD1 (5 bases). The CDR3 here is CASRPTSQEGYGYTF. Written as DNA, the CDR3 is TGTGCCAGTAGACCGACTTCACAGGAGGGCTATGGCTACACCTTC.